The source of this TCR beta chain is a study of blood T cell repertoires in COVID-19. Overall study: Acute and convalescent COVID-19 specimens originated in the United States, Italy and Spain. From T cells, B-cell-depleted T cells, or PBMCs came the material, which was cDNA or gDNA.

In the authors' methods: Scientists estimated how many nucleated cells there were by amplifying reference gene primers. Produced via immunoSEQ multiplex PCR; TCRdb's table is partial and in-frame only. D and trimming come from the DNA, and the V and J calls and clone size come from that table. Here the sample spans around 260,000 clones, roughly 90% being singletons. Trimming cost V 4 bases and J 5 bases; bases outside gene matches: 6. The CDR3 has 14 amino acids. Per the germline V gene, CDR1 is MGHDK and CDR2 is SYGVNS. Sequencing was done on a sample of peripheral blood. The chain couples TRBV25-1 to TRBJ2-5; the match to TRBD1 covers 8 bases. This receptor was identified in a man aged 25 to 40 with active or convalescent COVID-19. The CDR3 here is CASSGRQGSETQYF. The CDR3 DNA reads TGTGCCAGCAGTGGCCGACAGGGGTCGGAGACCCAGTACTTC.